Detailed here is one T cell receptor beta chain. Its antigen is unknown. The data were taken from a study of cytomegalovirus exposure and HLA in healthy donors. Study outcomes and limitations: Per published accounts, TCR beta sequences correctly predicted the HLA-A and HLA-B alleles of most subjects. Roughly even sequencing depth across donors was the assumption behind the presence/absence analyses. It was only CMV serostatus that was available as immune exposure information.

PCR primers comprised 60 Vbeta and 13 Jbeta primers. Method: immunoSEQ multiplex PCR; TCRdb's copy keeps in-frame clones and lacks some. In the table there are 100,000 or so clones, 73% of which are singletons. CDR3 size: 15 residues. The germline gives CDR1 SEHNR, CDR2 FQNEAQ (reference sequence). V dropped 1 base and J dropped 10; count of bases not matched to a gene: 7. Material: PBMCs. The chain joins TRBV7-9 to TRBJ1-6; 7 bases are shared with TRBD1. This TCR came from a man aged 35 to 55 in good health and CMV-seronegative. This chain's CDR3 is CASSLGGGARSPLHF. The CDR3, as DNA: TGTGCCAGCAGCTTAGGAGGGGGCGCTAGGTCACCCCTCCACTTT.